This T cell receptor (beta chain) was obtained from a study of cytomegalovirus exposure and HLA in healthy donors. Comment on this clone: Its antigen is still unknown.

PCR involved 60 Vbeta and 13 Jbeta primers. Clones were sequenced by immunoSEQ multiplex PCR, and TCRdb holds only the in-frame ones, with some missing. The sample has roughly 300,000 clones, 70% to 90% seen once; the top ten hold roughly 4%. CDR1 is MNHEY and CDR2 is SMNVEV in the germline V gene (reference sequence). The CDR3 consists of 15 residues. J was trimmed by 6 bases and V by 4 bases; bases with no gene match: 10. Study-level points and caveats: A few chains tied to CMV proved CMV antigen-specific in vitro.

Sample: PBMCs. This receptor was identified in a man aged 40-49 years in good health and CMV-seropositive. J is TRBJ2-7 and V is TRBV27; 9 bases map to TRBD2. The chain's CDR3 is CASSSPPSGKGEQYF. The CDR3 coding sequence is TGTGCCAGCAGTTCGCCGCCTAGCGGGAAGGGCGAGCAGTACTTC.